This T cell receptor (beta chain) is drawn from a study of cytomegalovirus exposure and HLA in healthy donors (dated by TCRdb to the late 2010s). As for the study more broadly: In an earlier analysis of fewer than 750 of the donors, less than 350 Gb of sequence data and approximately 120 million unique TCR beta sequences from 150 million to 200 million T cells were reported. An early release that covered roughly 600 HLA-typed donors contained approximately 300 gigabases of sequencing data and tens of millions of unique TCR sequences. Of the roughly 410 genotyped donors, less than 90% were placed in the genetic ancestry cluster associated with self-reported Caucasian donors. The study was designed to test whether signatures of past pathogen exposure could be identified by cataloging public T cell receptors. The study used immunosequencing to profile the T cell repertoires of around 600 subjects and linked those repertoires to cytomegalovirus serostatus. A separate validation cohort of over 95 different subjects was used in addition to the 666-subject first cohort. To predict cytomegalovirus infection status, the study combined high-throughput TCR immunosequencing, statistical association of individual TCRs with disease status, and machine learning. A later analysis re-analyzed previously published TCR beta repertoires from about 730 donors and added high-resolution HLA genotyping to study TCR occurrence patterns. Rather than drawing on any new phenotypic data, the later analysis identified candidate immune exposures from TCR beta sequences and the way those sequences occurred across donors. To decide whether each TCR beta V gene segment behaved as functional or pseudogenic, an earlier analysis of some 600 of the donors relied on high-throughput TCR beta sequencing. Donor age, sex, ethnicity and CMV serostatus were compiled together with the repertoire data. Genome-wide SNP genotypes for about 65% of the 666 donors were used in a later genetic analysis, which treated that subset as a discovery cohort. Every discovery cohort repertoire had been produced on one sequencing platform. Class I and class II HLA loci were covered by the typing at four-digit resolution. Typing coverage differed by locus: A, B, C, DRB1 and DQB1 were typed in roughly 620-640 donors, DQA1 in about 500, DPA1 in 600 to 610, and DPB1 in roughly 450. Because of strong linkage in the cohort, roughly 5 DR-DQ haplotypes were treated as single units for association and clustering. Across 398 genotyped donors of the cohort, an average of roughly 250,000 unique TCR beta nucleotide sequences per donor were sequenced, and around 19% of those sequences were non-productive. Results and caveats for the whole study, not just this receptor: The authors suggested that the approach could potentially be extended to other disease states and immunological phenotypes. Across donors, most TCR sequences were observed very rarely, whereas some public TCRs were present in many individuals. According to a later analysis, most CMV-associated TCR beta chains appeared to be HLA-restricted, and the HLA associations seemed to be driven largely by CMV exposure. An earlier analysis of 450 to 750 of the donors showed that most TCR beta V segments appeared in productive rearrangements either about 90% or about 30% of the time, which broadly matched IMGT annotations. The classifier was reported to diagnose cytomegalovirus status with high specificity and sensitivity in both the original cohort and the validation cohort. In a later analysis, around 17,000 TCR beta sequences were associated with specific HLA alleles at a false discovery rate of 0.05. Because counts were too low, roughly 18 rarely observed V segments, including chromosome 9 orphons, were left out of the earlier analysis of approximately 580 of the donors. In a later analysis, TCR association rates were found to vary across HLA loci, with the most associated TCRs seen for DRB1 alleles and the fewest for HLA-C alleles. The sequencing pipeline was judged likely to have produced a cluster of highly shared sequence variants as a technical artifact. The study gave a list of 150 to 200 TCR beta chains associated with cytomegalovirus. In a later analysis, HLA-associated TCR beta chains were found to be more clonally expanded and to have lower generation probabilities than equally common non-associated chains. For the cohort, immune exposure information was limited to CMV serostatus. Roughly uniform sequencing depth across donors was assumed in presence/absence analyses, although this assumption may not hold. A further reported finding was that TCR beta sequences accurately predicted the HLA-A and HLA-B alleles for most subjects in the first cohort. A later genetic analysis associated a missense DCLRE1C variant with V-gene and J-gene trimming of TCR beta chains, and an independent cohort replicated the association. A few of the identified cytomegalovirus-associated TCR beta chains were confirmed in vitro to be specific for cytomegalovirus antigens. The cohort was sequenced for TCR beta chains only, and without alpha or paired-chain data the features that could be detected were limited. HLA typing was unavailable for some donors at each locus, so association tests used only the typed subset. A later genetic analysis reported fewer N-insertions in productive TCRs among donors in an Asian-associated ancestry cluster than the roughly 640-donor mean. Linkage disequilibrium might explain the correlated functional status among segregating V segments, but an unknown experimental factor could not be ruled out. Strong co-occurrence of HLA alleles, especially DR and DQ, made assigning TCR associations to individual alleles difficult. In a later analysis, several top co-occurrence clusters were reported to appear linked to parvovirus B19, influenza, CMV and Epstein-Barr virus. Some IMGT-functional V segments, including TRBV6-2 and TRBV6-3, could not be told apart with the 87-base-pair reads, so those segments were excluded.

Germline trimming: 7 bases from V, 5 bases from J; junction bases outside gene matches: 7. The CDR3 has 14 amino acids, counting the end cysteine and phenylalanine. CDR3 DNA only is kept here, 42 bases in frame from base 1. The germline V gene (reference sequence) gives CDR1 as PRHDT and CDR2 as FYEKMQ. The library was built by means of the immunoSEQ multiplex PCR assay. A mixture of 60 forward primers for TCR Vbeta segments and 13 reverse primers for TCR Jbeta segments was used in the multiplex PCR. Amplification of the CDR3 region of rearranged TCR beta genes was performed with a multiplex PCR assay on genomic DNA. Amplified TCR beta libraries were sequenced as 87-base-pair reads on the Illumina HiSeq System. In the authors' own workflow: A later analysis tallied 75 million to 85 million unique TCR beta chains across the 640 or so repertoires, and approximately 12 million of those chains were shared by two or more donors. To remove PCR and sequencing errors, raw reads were error-corrected and collapsed into unique sequences using a nearest-neighbor algorithm that merged closely related sequences. V, D and J gene segments were assigned by aligning CDR3 sequences to IMGT reference sequences. For a sequence to be retained, a match of at least six nucleotides to both a V gene segment and a J gene segment was required. Rearrangements were called productive when the CDR3 lacked stop codons and stayed in frame with V and J; all others were non-productive. CDR3 was defined by IMGT convention, running from the second conserved V-encoded cysteine to the conserved J-encoded phenylalanine. The earlier analysis of about 570 of the donors excluded any sequence lacking an unambiguous match to a single V gene segment. An earlier analysis of 500 to 600 of the donors classified V segments as functional when productive rearrangements were above 56.7% and as segregating when the standard deviation between donors was above 5%. A statistical classification framework was built for diagnosing cytomegalovirus status from the catalog of TCR beta chain sequences. In a later analysis, TCR nucleotide sequences were compared against IMGT/GENE-DB human TR gene sequences so that V and J genes could be assigned. Using the TCRdist pipeline, a later analysis assigned CDR3 sequences along with most-parsimonious VDJ recombination scenarios. In a later analysis, each TCR beta chain was defined by its CDR3 amino acid sequence together with its V-gene family, and reads lacking a unique V-gene family were excluded. To address suspected cross-contamination and a sequencing artifact, a later analysis removed several hundred highly shared, low-generation-probability nucleotide sequences. A later analysis calculated a clonal expansion index for each public chain from normalized within-repertoire ranks of inferred template counts. In a later analysis, generation probabilities were computed using a VDJ recombination model fitted to out-of-frame rearrangements, and the results were checked against IGoR. In a later analysis, hypergeometric tests were used to score TCR-TCR, TCR-HLA and TCR-CMV co-occurrence, with a repertoire-size bias correction applied to TCR pairs. In a later analysis, false discovery rates were estimated by permuting HLA or CMV assignments 20 times. In a later analysis, co-occurring TCRs were grouped using DBSCAN, with TCRdist sequence similarity added in when clustering inside HLA-allele-positive subsets. For co-occurrence clustering, repertoires with fewer than 30,000 or more than 120,000 public chains were excluded, along with four to six repertoires with anomalous nucleotide sharing. TCRdb's version of the immuneACCESS table is confined to in-frame rearrangements and falls short of the full clone set. An unresolved V gene accounts for under half of the shortfall where checked; the remainder is of unknown origin. V, J and clone size were drawn from that table, and D and trimming were deduced from the DNA. In this sample the table shows roughly 160,000 clones, roughly 80% of which occur a single time. Of the sample, less than 2.5% is held by the ten largest clones.

In total, roughly 710 healthy bone marrow donors made up the cohort. Cohort members were all nominally healthy when sampled, although unrecorded immune exposures were likely present. The donor was CMV seronegative and was included in the group of under 450 seronegative cohort members. Each donor provided a peripheral blood sample, and peripheral blood mononuclear cells were used for TCR beta sequencing. Genomic DNA was extracted from the blood cell samples with the Qiagen DNeasy Blood Extraction Kit. A note on this clone: No antigen is known for it. Base-call qualities are not available, and no considerably larger clone is one nucleotide away.

The sequencing sample was made of PBMCs. The chain employs TRBV13 and TRBJ2-5; the central 10 bases match TRBD2. The sequence was obtained from a male donor in good health and CMV-seronegative. The nucleotide sequence reads as follows: TGTGCCAGCAAGAGAGCGGGAGGGCCGGAGACCCAGTACTTC. Its translation reads: CASKRAGGPETQYF.